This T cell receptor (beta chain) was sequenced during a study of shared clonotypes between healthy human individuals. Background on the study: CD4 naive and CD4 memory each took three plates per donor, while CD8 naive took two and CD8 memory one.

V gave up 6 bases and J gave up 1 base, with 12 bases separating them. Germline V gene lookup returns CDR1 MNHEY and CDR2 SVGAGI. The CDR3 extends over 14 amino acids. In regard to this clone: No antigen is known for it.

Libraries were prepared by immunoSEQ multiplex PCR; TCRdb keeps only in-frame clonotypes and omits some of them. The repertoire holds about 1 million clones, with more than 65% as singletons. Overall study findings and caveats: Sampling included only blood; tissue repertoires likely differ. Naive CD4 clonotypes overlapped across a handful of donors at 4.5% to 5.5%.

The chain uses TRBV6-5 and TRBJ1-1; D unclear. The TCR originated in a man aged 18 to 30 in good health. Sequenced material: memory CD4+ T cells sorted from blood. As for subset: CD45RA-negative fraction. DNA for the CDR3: TGTGCCAGCAGCCCCCGGCGTGGGAACACTGAAGCTTTCTTT. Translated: CASSPRRGNTEAFF.